These 27 T cell receptor beta chains were sequenced from one sample in a study of T-cell memory formation after mild COVID-19. TCRdb reprocessed the 5' RACE reads via MiXCR and lists one record per CDR3 protein. The sample comprises 130,000 to 150,000 distinct CDR3 sequences, about 5.5% of which are singletons, and around 1.9% rests with the top ten. The sample comprised PBMCs or a T cell subset sorted from them (not recorded which). The receptors stem from an adult woman who had mild COVID-19 (a few samples of this study predate the infection). Cell type and time point are not known.

This clonotype was seen a few times. The chain uses TRBV5-1 and TRBJ2-1, with 10 bases matching TRBD2. The CDR3 length is 14 residues. Trimming took 5 bases from V and 5 from J; bases not matched to a gene: 4. In germline, CDR1 is SGHRS, CDR2 YFSETQ. The CDR3 is CASRRLAGDNEQFF. The CDR3 DNA follows: TGCGCCAGCAGACGCCTAGCGGGGGACAATGAGCAGTTCTTC.

In this sample, this clonotype turned up many times. The germline gene is not matched at one end of the junction; a read error may be the cause. This chain joins TRBV7-7 and TRBJ2-1; D not certain. Per germline, CDR1 SSHAT and CDR2 FNYEAQ (reference sequence). This CDR3 is built from 13 residues. The CDR3 spells CASSSRSYNEQFF. Written as DNA, the CDR3 is TGTGCTAGCAGCTCCCGATCCTACAATGAGCAGTTCTTC.

The chain employs TRBV12-3 or TRBV12-4 and TRBJ1-2; tentative D call: TRBD1 (5 bases). Trimming stripped 2 bases from V and 4 bases from J, with 14 bases between. The CDR3 loop spans 15 amino acids. The CDR3 DNA follows: TGTGCCAGCAGTTTAATCGTGCGGGGGTTCTATGGCTACACCTTC. This sequence encodes CASSLIVRGFYGYTF.

The chain links TRBV20-1 to TRBJ2-1; TRBD1 or TRBD2 may be the D gene (6 bases each). The CDR3 covers 13 residues. Germline V lookup: CDR1 DFQATT, CDR2 SNEGSKA (reference sequence). Here the CDR3 DNA reads TGCAGCCCCAGGAGGGGGTCTGAGAATGAGCAGTTCTTC. Its translation is CSPRRGSENEQFF.

The chain combines TRBV6-1 with TRBJ1-1; 10 positions match TRBD1. The ends lost 7 bases at V and 4 bases at J; junction bases unmatched: 6. This CDR3 is 14 amino acids long. CDR1 is MNHNS and CDR2 is SASEGT in the germline V gene. Here the CDR3 DNA reads TGTGCCAGCATGCCCGGGACAGGGGCCACTGAAGCTTTCTTT. Amino acids: CASMPGTGATEAFF.

The CDR3 region has the DNA TGTGCCAGCAGGCGGACTAGCGGGAACACCCAGTACTTC. This gives the protein CASRRTSGNTQYF. V usage is TRBV6-5 and J usage is TRBJ2-5; TRBD2 aligns across 12 bases. This CDR3 spans 13 amino acids. The J segment lost 8 bases and the V segment lost 6 bases, leaving 4 bases of the junction unmatched. Germline V CDR1 and CDR2: MNHEY, SVGAGI.

The chain has TRBV4-1 and TRBJ2-1; no reliable D call. Per the germline V gene, CDR1 is MGHRA and CDR2 is YSYEKL. This CDR3 has 13 residues. Trimming took off 3 bases at V and 5 bases at J, with 8 bases between the two ends. CDR3 bases: TGCGCCAGCAGCCAGGCCCGGGACAATGAGCAGTTCTTC. It translates to CASSQARDNEQFF.

This chain connects TRBV5-1 to TRBJ2-1, with D possibly TRBD2 on 6 matching bases. The V gene's germline CDR1 is SGHRS and CDR2 YFSETQ. V lost 0 bases to trimming and J lost 0 bases, with 7 bases between them. This CDR3 contains 15 residues. The CDR3: CASSLASASYNEQFF. The CDR3, as DNA: TGCGCCAGCAGCTTGGCTAGCGCCTCCTACAATGAGCAGTTCTTC.

This clonotype occurred a few times. The rearrangement uses TRBV27 and TRBJ2-5; 7 bases align to TRBD2. The length of the CDR3 is 16 residues. Germline V gene sequence: CDR1 MNHEY, CDR2 SMNVEV (reference sequence). Trimming cost V 2 bases and J 4 bases; bases outside gene matches: 10. The CDR3 nucleotides are TGTGCCAGCAGTTTACATGGGAGGGTTGAAGGAGAGACCCAGTACTTC. It codes for CASSLHGRVEGETQYF.

The V call is TRBV3-1, the J call TRBJ2-7; the match to TRBD2 covers 11 bases. The J segment lost 6 bases and the V segment lost 1 base, leaving 2 bases of the junction unmatched. Looked up from germline, CDR1 is LGHDT and CDR2 is YNNKEL (reference sequence). CDR3 length equals 14 residues. The CDR3 DNA reads TGTGCCAGCAGCCAAGGGGGGACTAGCGGCGAGCAGTACTTC. This gives the protein CASSQGGTSGEQYF.

The chain combines TRBV12-3 or TRBV12-4 with TRBJ1-2, with 11 bases aligning to TRBD1. This CDR3 has 13 residues. Trimming cost V 3 bases and J 8 bases; bases outside gene matches: 2. Here the CDR3 DNA reads TGTGCCAGCAGTTTTGGACAGGGGGCAGGCTACACCTTC. Protein: CASSFGQGAGYTF.

This clonotype was seen repeatedly, ten times or more. The chain recombines TRBV12-3 or TRBV12-4 with TRBJ1-6, with a tentative D call TRBD1 (6 bases). V was trimmed by 5 bases and J by 9 bases, leaving 14 bases between them. The CDR3 contains 14 residues. CDR3 sequence reads: CASSRQVKSSPLHF. The CDR3 coding sequence is TGTGCCAGCAGTCGACAGGTGAAGAGTTCACCCCTCCACTTT.

This clonotype appeared a few times. The V call is TRBV10-3, the J call TRBJ1-1; TRBD1 might be the D (5 bases). Germline values: CDR1 ENHRY, CDR2 SYGVKD. The V end lost 7 bases, the J end lost 6 bases, and 15 bases lay between the germline ends. The CDR3 totals 13 residues. In DNA form, the CDR3 reads TGTGCCATCACCGGGGGAGTAGAGGCTGAAGCTTTCTTT. Residues: CAITGGVEAEAFF.

This clonotype has a count of ten or more. V gene TRBV20-1 combines with J gene TRBJ1-3, with a weak D call TRBD1 (6 bases). The CDR3 totals 15 residues. In germline, CDR1 is DFQATT, CDR2 SNEGSKA (reference sequence). V shed 3 bases and J shed 1 base, with 13 bases lying between them. CDR3 sequence (DNA): TGCAGTGCTAGTTACGGCCAGGGGTCTGGAAACACCATATATTTT. Translating gives CSASYGQGSGNTIYF.

The chain has TRBV19 and TRBJ2-5; 9 nucleotides agree with TRBD2. V lost 6 bases to trimming and J lost 1 base; unmatched junction nucleotides: 9. The CDR3 extends over 16 amino acids. Germline V gene data show CDR1 as LNHDA and CDR2 as SQIVND (reference sequence). The CDR3 DNA is TGTGCCAGTAGGGCAGAGAGCGGGGGGATCCAAGAGACCCAGTACTTC. This gives the protein CASRAESGGIQETQYF.

This clonotype was detected only a few times. The chain's CDR3 is CASSSGAANSYEQYF. The CDR3 DNA sequence: TGTGCCAGCAGTTCAGGCGCGGCCAACTCCTACGAGCAGTACTTC. V is TRBV28 and J is TRBJ2-7; no reliable D call. Deletions cut 4 bases from V and 0 bases from J, with 13 bases between. Germline V gives CDR1 MDHEN, CDR2 SYDVKM. The CDR3 length is 15 residues.

This clonotype was detected ten times or more. The chain carries TRBV7-9 and TRBJ2-3; tentatively, D is TRBD1 (6 bases). Germline V gene lookup returns CDR1 SEHNR and CDR2 FQNEAQ (reference sequence). V was clipped by 5 bases and J by 6 bases, with 15 bases between them. The CDR3 covers 14 residues. In nucleotides, the CDR3 is TGTGCCAGCAGCCCGGGACAATTCCGGGATACGCAGTATTTT. Protein: CASSPGQFRDTQYF.

This clonotype was seen many times. The chain uses TRBV5-1 and TRBJ2-3; D unclear. Deletions cut 4 bases from V and 2 bases from J, with 11 bases between. This CDR3 region has 14 residues. Germline V gene data show CDR1 as SGHRS and CDR2 as YFSETQ. The CDR3 DNA reads as TGCGCCAGCAGCCCCAACCGCGCCACAGATACGCAGTATTTT. It specifies CASSPNRATDTQYF.

The J gene is TRBJ2-1, the V gene TRBV19; 14 nucleotides align to TRBD2. The ends lost 5 bases at V and 2 bases at J; junction bases unmatched: 5. Germline V gene sequence: CDR1 LNHDA, CDR2 SQIVND (reference sequence). The CDR3 is 17 residues long. CDR3 DNA: TGTGCCAGTAGTCCCCAGGGACTAGCGGGGGCCTACAATGAGCAGTTCTTC. This encodes CASSPQGLAGAYNEQFF.

The V call is TRBV29-1, the J call TRBJ2-1; weak D call: TRBD1 (6 bases). V gave up 1 base and J gave up 4 bases, with 11 bases separating them. Germline V gene sequence: CDR1 SQVTM, CDR2 ANQGSEA. The CDR3 runs to 14 residues. DNA of the CDR3: TGCAGCGTTGAAGGGACAGAGAATTACAATGAGCAGTTCTTC. Encoded protein: CSVEGTENYNEQFF.

Many counts were recorded for this clonotype. This CDR3 is CASSPPFLGGPYEQYF. The CDR3 coding sequence is TGTGCCAGCAGTCCCCCCTTTTTAGGGGGTCCGTACGAGCAGTACTTC. The V and J genes are TRBV12-3 or TRBV12-4 and TRBJ2-7, with D possibly matching TRBD1 (6 bases). V lost 5 bases and J 4 bases, leaving 21 bases between the germline ends. This CDR3 contains 16 residues.

V is TRBV12-3 or TRBV12-4 and J is TRBJ2-1; D unclear. V was trimmed by 5 bases and J by 8 bases, leaving 19 bases between them. The CDR3 has 15 amino acids. The CDR3 coding sequence is TGTGCCAGCAGTCCCTTCGGGCCGAGAAGGGATGAGCAGTTCTTC. Its translation is CASSPFGPRRDEQFF.

This clonotype was seen repeatedly, ten times or more. V is TRBV20-1 and J is TRBJ2-7; 7 bases fit TRBD2. This CDR3 region has 14 residues. Germline-derived CDR1 and CDR2 are DFQATT and SNEGSKA (reference sequence). The V and J ends lost 2 bases and 7 bases, in that order; junction bases with no gene match: 11. CDR3 amino acids: CSARLRAEAGEQYF. The CDR3 DNA sequence: TGCAGTGCTAGACTCAGGGCCGAAGCGGGAGAGCAGTACTTC.

This clonotype was observed a handful of times. J is TRBJ2-6 and V is TRBV7-9; D ambiguous. The germline V and J ends were trimmed by 10 bases and 0 bases, with 7 bases remaining between them. CDR1 SEHNR and CDR2 FQNEAQ come from the germline V gene (reference sequence). This CDR3 has 13 residues. The CDR3 DNA reads as TGTGCCATGAAGTACTCTGGGGCCAACGTCCTGACTTTC. Translated: CAMKYSGANVLTF.

This clonotype was observed many times. The gene calls are TRBV7-9 and TRBJ1-1, with a weak D call TRBD1 (5 bases). The V end was cut by 3 bases, the J end by 2 bases, with 7 bases between. This CDR3 is built from 13 residues. Germline V lookup: CDR1 SEHNR, CDR2 FQNEAQ (reference sequence). The CDR3 protein is CASSLTVNTEAFF. For the CDR3, the DNA is TGTGCCAGCAGCTTGACAGTAAACACTGAAGCTTTCTTT.

The gene calls are TRBV24-1 and TRBJ2-3, with TRBD2 matching 7 bases. The CDR3 extends over 17 amino acids. Per the germline V gene, CDR1 is KGHDR and CDR2 is SFDVKD. With V trimmed by 5 bases and J by 0 bases, 10 bases remained unmatched. The CDR3 DNA is TGTGCCACCAGTGGGATCCCTGGGCGGGAGAGCACAGATACGCAGTATTTT. It is translated as CATSGIPGRESTDTQYF.

This clonotype has a handful of counts. The chain combines TRBV15 with TRBJ2-3, with 10 bases lining up with TRBD2. Germline V gene data show CDR1 as LNHNV and CDR2 as YYDKDF (reference sequence). The junction had 7 bases not matched to a gene; V was cut back by 2 bases and J by 5 bases. The CDR3 runs 16 residues. DNA of the CDR3: TGTGCCACCAGCAGACGAAGCGGGGGGGCCATAGATACGCAGTATTTT. This translates into CATSRRSGGAIDTQYF.